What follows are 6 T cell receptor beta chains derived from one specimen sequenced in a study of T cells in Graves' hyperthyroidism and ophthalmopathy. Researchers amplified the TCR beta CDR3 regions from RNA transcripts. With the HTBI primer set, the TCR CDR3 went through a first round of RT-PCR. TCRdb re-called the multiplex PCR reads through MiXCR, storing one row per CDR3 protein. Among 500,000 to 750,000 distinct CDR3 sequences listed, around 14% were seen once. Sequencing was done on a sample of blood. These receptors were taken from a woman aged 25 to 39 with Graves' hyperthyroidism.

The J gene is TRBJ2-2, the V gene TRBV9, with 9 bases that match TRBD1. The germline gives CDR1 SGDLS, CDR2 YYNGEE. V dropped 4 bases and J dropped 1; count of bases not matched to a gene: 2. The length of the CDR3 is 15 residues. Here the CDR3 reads CASSRQGGNTGELFF. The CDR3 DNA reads TGTGCCAGCAGCCGACAGGGGGGGAACACCGGGGAGCTGTTTTTT. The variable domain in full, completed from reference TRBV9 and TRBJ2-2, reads DSGVTQTPKHLITATGQRVTLRCSPRSGDLSVYWYQQSLDQGLQFLIQYYNGEERAKGNILERFSAQQFPDLHSELNLSSLELGDSALYFCASSRQGGNTGELFFGEGSRLTVL.

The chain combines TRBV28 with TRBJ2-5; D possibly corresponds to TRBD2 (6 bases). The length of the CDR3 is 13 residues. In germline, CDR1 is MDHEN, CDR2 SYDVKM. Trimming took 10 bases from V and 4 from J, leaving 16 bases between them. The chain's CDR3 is CATNRPAGETQYF. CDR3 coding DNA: TGTGCCACCAATCGCCCAGCGGGAGAGACCCAGTACTTC.

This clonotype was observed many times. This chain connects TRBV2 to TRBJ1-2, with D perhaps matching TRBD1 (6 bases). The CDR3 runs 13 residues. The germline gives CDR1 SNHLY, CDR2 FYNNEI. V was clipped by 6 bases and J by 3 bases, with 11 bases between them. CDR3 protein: CASSSQGDYGYTF. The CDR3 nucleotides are TGTGCCAGCAGCTCACAGGGTGACTATGGCTACACCTTC.

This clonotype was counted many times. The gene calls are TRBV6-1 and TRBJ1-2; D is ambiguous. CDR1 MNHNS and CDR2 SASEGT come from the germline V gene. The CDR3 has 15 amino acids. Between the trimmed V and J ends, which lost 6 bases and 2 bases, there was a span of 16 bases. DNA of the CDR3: TGTGCCAGCAGGGGAGCACGGACGGTGAACTATGGCTACACCTTC. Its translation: CASRGARTVNYGYTF.

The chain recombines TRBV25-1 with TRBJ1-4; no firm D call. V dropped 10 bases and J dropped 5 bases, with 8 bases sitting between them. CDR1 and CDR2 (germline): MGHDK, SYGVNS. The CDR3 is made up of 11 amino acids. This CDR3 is CATSENEKLFF. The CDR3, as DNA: TGTGCCACTTCGGAGAATGAAAAACTGTTTTTT.

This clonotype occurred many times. DNA for the CDR3: TGTGCCAGCTCACCAGGGACAGGGACCGAGCAGTACTTC. It specifies CASSPGTGTEQYF. V gene TRBV18 combines with J gene TRBJ2-7, with 9 nucleotides matching TRBD1. With 2 bases clipped from V and 6 bases from J, the junction kept 2 bases outside the gene matches. CDR3 length: 13 residues. The V gene's germline CDR1 is KGHSH and CDR2 LQKENI. Combining the CDR3 with reference TRBV18 and TRBJ2-7 gives the whole variable domain NAGVMQNPRHLVRRRGQEARLRCSPMKGHSHVYWYRQLPEEGLKFMVYLQKENIIDESGMPKERFSAEFPKEGPSILRIQQVVRGDSAAYFCASSPGTGTEQYFGPGTRLTVT.